This T cell receptor (beta chain) was captured in a study of CD8 T cells in ankylosing spondylitis. This clonotype was observed many times. Antigen specificity is unknown. The CDR3 loop spans 15 amino acids. The germline gives CDR1 SGHNT, CDR2 YENEEA. V was trimmed by 6 bases and J by 7 bases, leaving 19 bases between them. Making the TCR beta libraries involved quantitative 5'-RACE with molecular barcodes. Each CDR3 protein gets one entry after TCRdb re-called the 5' RACE reads with MiXCR. The sample records 300,000 to 350,000 distinct CDR3 sequences, around a tenth being singletons. Overall study results and limits: Characteristic, it appeared, of ankylosing spondylitis blood was a TCR beta motif of seven or eight highly homologous variants. Disease-associated clones were reportedly significantly overrepresented in matched ankylosing spondylitis synovial fluid. Some motif variants were previously reported in reactive arthritis synovial fluid and blood.

The receptor comes from a female donor with ankylosing spondylitis or in good health (not recorded which). Sequences were obtained from blood, either unsorted or a sorted T cell fraction (not recorded which). V usage is TRBV11-3 and J usage is TRBJ2-1; D might be TRBD1 or TRBD2, each matching 6 bases. Here the CDR3 reads CASRLGGTGLNEQFF. The CDR3 coding sequence is TGTGCCAGCAGGCTAGGGGGGACCGGGTTGAATGAGCAGTTCTTC.